The 12 T cell receptor beta chains below come from one sample, sequenced in a study of technical replicates of blood from a handful of donors. Clones were read by immunoSEQ multiplex PCR, and TCRdb kept only the in-frame ones, dropping some. The table lists some 77,000 clones, 92% of them singletons. The sequenced sample consisted of T cells isolated from PBMCs. These receptors all come from a human donor in good health.

The DNA of the CDR3 is TGTGCCAGCAGGCCGGGATCAAGCTCCTACAATGAGCAGTTCTTC. Translating gives CASRPGSSSYNEQFF. The chain links TRBV28 to TRBJ2-1, with D possibly being TRBD2 (5 bases). Germline-derived CDR1 and CDR2 are MDHEN and SYDVKM. Trimming stripped 6 bases from V and 0 bases from J, with 12 bases between. This CDR3 has 15 amino acids.

This rearrangement joins TRBV5-1 to TRBJ2-1; 8 bases map to TRBD1. J lost 8 bases, V lost 4 bases, and 8 bases had no gene match. This CDR3 is 14 amino acids long. The V gene's germline CDR1 is SGHRS and CDR2 YFSETQ. This chain's CDR3 is CASSGQGFYDEQFF. DNA for the CDR3: TGCGCCAGCAGCGGACAGGGTTTTTACGATGAGCAGTTCTTC.

V usage is TRBV19 and J usage is TRBJ1-5, with TRBD1 matching 7 bases. V lost 5 bases, J lost 0 bases, and 1 base stayed unmatched. This CDR3 region has 14 residues. Looked up from germline, CDR1 is LNHDA and CDR2 is SQIVND (reference sequence). CDR3 DNA: TGTGCCAGTAGTGGGGACAGTAGCAATCAGCCCCAGCATTTT. Translation: CASSGDSSNQPQHF.

The chain has TRBV30 and TRBJ2-7; D might be TRBD2 (6 bases). Trimming took 5 bases from V and 3 from J, leaving 11 bases between them. Germline-derived CDR1 and CDR2 are GTSNPN and SVGIG (reference sequence). CDR3 size: 12 residues. The CDR3 spells CAWGGTFYEQYF. Written as DNA, the CDR3 is TGTGCCTGGGGGGGGACTTTCTACGAGCAGTACTTC.

The V call is TRBV7-9, the J call TRBJ2-2; no clear D. Per the germline V gene, CDR1 is SEHNR and CDR2 is FQNEAQ (reference sequence). V lost 3 bases and J 7 bases, leaving 12 bases between the germline ends. There are 14 residues in the CDR3. The CDR3 is CASSLVADGGELFF. In nucleotides, the CDR3 is TGTGCCAGCAGCTTGGTAGCCGACGGCGGGGAGCTGTTTTTT. The full variable domain, rest sourced from reference TRBV7-9 and TRBJ2-2, is DTGVSQNPRHKITKRGQNVTFRCDPISEHNRLYWYRQTLGQGPEFLTYFQNEAQLEKSRLLSDRFSAERPKGSFSTLEIQRTEQGDSAMYLCASSLVADGGELFFGEGSRLTVL.

The rearrangement uses TRBV11-2 and TRBJ2-7; 11 bases match TRBD2. The CDR3 has 15 residues. The V gene end was trimmed by 3 bases and the J gene end by 3 bases; junction bases not matched to a gene: 4. Germline V gene lookup returns CDR1 SGHAT and CDR2 FQNNGV. Here the CDR3 DNA reads TGTGCCAGCAGCTTGGGCCTAGCGGGAGGCTACGAGCAGTACTTC. This translates into CASSLGLAGGYEQYF.

The chain employs TRBV9 and TRBJ2-3; 7 nucleotides match TRBD2. The germline CDR1 and CDR2 sequences are SGDLS and YYNGEE. CDR3 length: 16 residues. The V and J ends lost 4 bases and 2 bases, in that order; junction bases with no gene match: 10. The CDR3: CASSPRGSGPTDTQYF. The CDR3 nucleotides are TGTGCCAGCAGCCCCCGTGGTAGCGGGCCCACAGATACGCAGTATTTT.

The genes are TRBV14 and TRBJ2-7; D unresolved. V was trimmed by 1 base and J by 4 bases, leaving 5 bases between them. The CDR3 loop spans 12 amino acids. Per germline, CDR1 SGHDN and CDR2 FVKESK. CDR3 sequence reads: CASSQVSYEQYF. As DNA, the CDR3 is TGTGCCAGCAGCCAAGTTTCATACGAGCAGTACTTC.

Worth noting for this clone: Germline and junction disagree at one end, which may indicate a read error. The chain employs TRBV7-7 and TRBJ2-1; 8 bases fit TRBD2. Germline-derived CDR1 and CDR2 are SSHAT and FNYEAQ (reference sequence). The CDR3 loop spans 15 amino acids. The CDR3 sequence is CASSLVAGGLDEQFF. The DNA of the CDR3 is TGTGCTAGCAGCTTAGTGGCGGGAGGCTTAGATGAGCAGTTCTTC.

Written as DNA, the CDR3 is TGTGCCAGTAGTATTGGACAGATATCTGGAAACACCATATATTTT. This encodes CASSIGQISGNTIYF. The J gene is TRBJ1-3, the V gene TRBV19; weak D call: TRBD1 (6 bases). This CDR3 region has 15 residues. V shed 3 bases and J shed 1 base, with 10 bases lying between them. The germline gives CDR1 LNHDA, CDR2 SQIVND (reference sequence). The variable domain in full, completed from reference TRBV19 and TRBJ1-3, reads DGGITQSPKYLFRKEGQNVTLSCEQNLNHDAMYWYRQDPGQGLRLIYYSQIVNDFQKGDIAEGYSVSREKKESFPLTVTSAQKNPTAFYLCASSIGQISGNTIYFGEGSWLTVV.

The rearrangement joins TRBV9 to TRBJ1-3; D is possibly TRBD1 (6 bases). The V and J ends lost 4 bases and 3 bases respectively, with 11 bases between them. CDR1 is SGDLS and CDR2 is YYNGEE in the germline V gene. The CDR3 totals 14 residues. The CDR3 is CASSTTGIGNTIYF. CDR3 nucleotide sequence: TGTGCCAGCAGCACAACAGGGATTGGAAACACCATATATTTT.

The genes are TRBV4-2 and TRBJ2-7, with a tentative D call TRBD2 (5 bases). There are 13 residues in the CDR3. Per the germline V gene, CDR1 is LGHNA and CDR2 is YNFKEQ. V lost 4 bases and J 2 bases, leaving 9 bases between the germline ends. The CDR3 DNA follows: TGTGCCAGCAGCCCCGGGGTTACCTACGAGCAGTACTTC. Its translation: CASSPGVTYEQYF.